The entry below gives a single T cell receptor (beta chain) sequence along with its context. Its cognate antigen is unknown. The data originate from a study of cytomegalovirus exposure and HLA in healthy donors. Study results and caveats: CMV antigen specificity of a few CMV-associated chains was confirmed in vitro. TCR beta sequences numbering 15,000 to 20,000 were associated with HLA alleles at 0.05 false discovery rate in a later analysis. Segments of the TCR beta V type were, in most cases, productive about 87% or about 30% of the time in an earlier analysis.

PCR amplification relied on 60 Vbeta primers (plus 13 Jbeta primers). Libraries were prepared by immunoSEQ multiplex PCR; TCRdb keeps only in-frame clonotypes and omits some of them. The table shows about 160,000 clones, with roughly four fifths occurring only once. Germline CDR1 LNHNV, CDR2 YYDKDF (reference sequence). V was clipped by 0 bases and J by 10 bases; unmatched bases: 5. CDR3 length equals 14 residues. The clonotype comes from a man aged 40-49 years in good health and CMV-seronegative. Material: PBMCs. V and J are TRBV15 and TRBJ2-3, with 9 nucleotides matching TRBD2. CDR3 nucleotide sequence: TGTGCCACCAGCAGAGACCCTAGCGGGGCGCCGCAGTATTTT. This translates into CATSRDPSGAPQYF.